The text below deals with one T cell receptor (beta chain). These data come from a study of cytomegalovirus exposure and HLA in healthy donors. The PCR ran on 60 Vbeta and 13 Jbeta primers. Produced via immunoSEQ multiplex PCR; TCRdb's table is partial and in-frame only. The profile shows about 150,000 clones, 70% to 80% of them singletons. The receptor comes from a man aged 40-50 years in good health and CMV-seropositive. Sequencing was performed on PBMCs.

The CDR3 protein is CASRETSGGNTGELFF. CDR3 DNA sequence: TGCGCCAGCCGGGAGACTAGCGGGGGCAACACCGGGGAGCTGTTTTTT. The chain combines TRBV4-1 with TRBJ2-2, with 12 bases identical to TRBD2. Trimming at V came to 8 bases and at J to 2 bases, leaving 6 bases not matched to a gene. The length of the CDR3 is 16 residues. From germline, CDR1 is MGHRA and CDR2 YSYEKL.